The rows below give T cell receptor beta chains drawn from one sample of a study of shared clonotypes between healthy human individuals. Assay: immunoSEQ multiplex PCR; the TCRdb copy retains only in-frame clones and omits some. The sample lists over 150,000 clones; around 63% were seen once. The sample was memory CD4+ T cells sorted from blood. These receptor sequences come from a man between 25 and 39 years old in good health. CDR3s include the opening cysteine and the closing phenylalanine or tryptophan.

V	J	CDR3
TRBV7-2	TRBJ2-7	CASSLGTAVSYEQYF
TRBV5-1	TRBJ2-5	CASSTGGQNELSQYF
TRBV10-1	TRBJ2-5	CASSESNPGETQYF
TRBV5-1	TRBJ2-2	CASSLQGNTGELFF
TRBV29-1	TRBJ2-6	CSVGFSGANVLTF
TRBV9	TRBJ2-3	CASSSSGHNTDTQYF
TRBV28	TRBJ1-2	CASSFVWPQGATYGYTF
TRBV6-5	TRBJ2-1	CASSYTGLAGRNEQFF
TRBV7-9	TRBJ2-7	CASSTMTGGYEQYF
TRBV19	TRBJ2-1	CASRPGDPYNEQFF
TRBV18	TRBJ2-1	CASSPSRDLFNEQFF
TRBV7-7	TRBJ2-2	CASSPRPGTGVAGELFF
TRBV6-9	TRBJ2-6	CASSYVGSGANVLTF
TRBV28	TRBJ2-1	CASSSSGGKYNEQFF
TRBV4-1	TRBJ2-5	CASSQAPLVAGQETQYF
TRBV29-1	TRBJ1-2	CSVERDGVGADGYTF
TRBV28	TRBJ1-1	CASTFRTGGRTEAFF
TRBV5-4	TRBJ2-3	CASSQEPNEDTQYF